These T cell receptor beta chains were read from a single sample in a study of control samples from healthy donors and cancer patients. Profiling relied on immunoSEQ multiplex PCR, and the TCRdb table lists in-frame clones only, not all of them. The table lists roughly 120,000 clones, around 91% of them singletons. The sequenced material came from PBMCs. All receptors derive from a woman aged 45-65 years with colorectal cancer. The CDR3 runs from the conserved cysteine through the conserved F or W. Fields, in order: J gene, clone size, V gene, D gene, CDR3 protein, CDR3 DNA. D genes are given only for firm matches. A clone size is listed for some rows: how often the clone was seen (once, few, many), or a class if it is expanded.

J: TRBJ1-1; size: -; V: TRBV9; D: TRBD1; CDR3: CASEPGQGMTEAFF; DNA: TGTGCCAGCGAGCCGGGACAGGGAATGACTGAAGCTTTCTTT
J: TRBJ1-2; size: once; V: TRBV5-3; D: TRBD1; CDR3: CARSRTGLNYGYTF; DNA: TGTGCCAGAAGCCGGACAGGGCTCAACTATGGCTACACCTTC
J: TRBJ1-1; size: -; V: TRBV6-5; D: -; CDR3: CASSQRPLNTEAFF; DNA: TGTGCCAGCAGCCAACGGCCTCTGAACACTGAAGCTTTCTTT
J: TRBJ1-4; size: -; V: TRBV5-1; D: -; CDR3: CASSSYGPINEKLFF; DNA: TGCGCCAGCAGCTCCTACGGGCCCATTAATGAAAAACTGTTTTTT
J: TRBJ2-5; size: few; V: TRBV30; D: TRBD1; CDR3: CAWSGGQGGVETQYF; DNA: TGTGCCTGGAGTGGGGGACAGGGGGGGGTAGAGACCCAGTACTTC
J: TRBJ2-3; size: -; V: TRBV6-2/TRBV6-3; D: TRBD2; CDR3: CASSGLAGGPGTQYF; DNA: TGTGCCAGCAGCGGACTAGCGGGAGGGCCGGGTACGCAGTATTTT
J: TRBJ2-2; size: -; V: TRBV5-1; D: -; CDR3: CASSLGSTSTNTGELFF; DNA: TGCGCCAGCAGCTTGGGGTCTACTAGTACGAACACCGGGGAGCTGTTTTTT
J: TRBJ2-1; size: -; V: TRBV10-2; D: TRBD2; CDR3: CASSEPGLAGGNQQFF; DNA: TGCGCCAGCAGTGAGCCGGGACTAGCGGGAGGGAACCAGCAGTTCTTC
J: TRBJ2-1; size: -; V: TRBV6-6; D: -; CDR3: CASSPSLGGEQFF; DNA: TGTGCCAGCAGCCCATCGCTAGGAGGGGAGCAGTTCTTC
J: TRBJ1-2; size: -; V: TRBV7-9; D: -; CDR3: CASSEAGLYGYTF; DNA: TGTGCCAGCAGCGAAGCAGGGCTCTATGGCTACACCTTC
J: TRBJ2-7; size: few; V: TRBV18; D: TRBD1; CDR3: CASSRDRVTYEQYF; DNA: TGTGCCAGCTCACGGGACAGGGTCACCTACGAGCAGTACTTC
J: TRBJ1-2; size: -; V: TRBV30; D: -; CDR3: CAWSVRRGTNYGYTF; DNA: TGTGCCTGGAGTGTACGGAGGGGTACTAACTATGGCTACACCTTC
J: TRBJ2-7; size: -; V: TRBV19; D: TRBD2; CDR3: CASSRTAGTSVNEQYF; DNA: TGTGCCAGTAGTCGGACGGCCGGGACTAGCGTCAACGAGCAGTACTTC
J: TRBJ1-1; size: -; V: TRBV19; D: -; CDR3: CASSMVRDNTEAFF; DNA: TGTGCCAGTAGTATGGTCAGGGATAACACTGAAGCTTTCTTT
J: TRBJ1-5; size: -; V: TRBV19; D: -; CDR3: CATSSGYQPQHF; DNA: TGTGCCACCTCGTCGGGGTACCAGCCCCAGCATTTT
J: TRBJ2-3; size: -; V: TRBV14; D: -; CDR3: CASGSWGDTQYF; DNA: TGTGCCAGCGGGTCATGGGGAGATACGCAGTATTTT
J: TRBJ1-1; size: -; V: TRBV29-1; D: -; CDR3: CSVGMNTEAFF; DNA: TGCAGCGTTGGCATGAACACTGAAGCTTTCTTT
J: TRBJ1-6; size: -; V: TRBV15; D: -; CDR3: CATSRSMGHNSPLHF; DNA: TGTGCCACCAGCAGAAGCATGGGCCATAATTCACCCCTCCACTTT
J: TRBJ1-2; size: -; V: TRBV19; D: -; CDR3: CASSEQGGAYGYTF; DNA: TGTGCCAGTAGCGAACAGGGAGGGGCCTATGGCTACACCTTC
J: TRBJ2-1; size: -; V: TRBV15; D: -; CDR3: CATSTYRDGSYNEQFF; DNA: TGTGCCACCAGCACTTACAGGGACGGATCCTACAATGAGCAGTTCTTC
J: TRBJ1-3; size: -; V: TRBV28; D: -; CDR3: CASSSDRVPGNTIYF; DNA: TGTGCCAGCAGTTCCGACCGGGTTCCAGGAAACACCATATATTTT
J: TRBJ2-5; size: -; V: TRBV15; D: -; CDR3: CATSRDVGMTQYF; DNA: TGTGCCACCAGCAGAGACGTAGGGATGACCCAGTACTTC
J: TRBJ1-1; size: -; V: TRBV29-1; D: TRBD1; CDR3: CSVERGTGGTEAFF; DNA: TGCAGCGTTGAAAGGGGAACAGGGGGCACTGAAGCTTTCTTT
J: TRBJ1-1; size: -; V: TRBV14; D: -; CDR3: CASSQTGTVAFF; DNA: TGTGCCAGCAGCCAAACAGGGACCGTAGCTTTCTTT
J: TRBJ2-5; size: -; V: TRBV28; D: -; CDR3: CASRLEAARGGQETQYF; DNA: TGTGCCAGCAGGCTGGAGGCGGCCAGGGGGGGCCAAGAGACCCAGTACTTC
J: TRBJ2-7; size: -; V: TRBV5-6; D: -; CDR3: CASSLGFTREQYF; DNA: TGTGCCAGCAGCTTGGGCTTCACGCGCGAGCAGTACTTC
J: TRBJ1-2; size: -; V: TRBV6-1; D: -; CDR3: CASSEDHINYGYTF; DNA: TGTGCCAGCAGTGAGGATCATATTAACTATGGCTACACCTTC
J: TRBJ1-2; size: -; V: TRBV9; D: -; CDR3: CASSPSEGLVNGYTF; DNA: TGTGCCAGCAGCCCCTCCGAGGGGTTAGTAAATGGCTACACCTTC
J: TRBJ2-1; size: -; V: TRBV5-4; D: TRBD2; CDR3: CASSDGTSGGLQFF; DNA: TGTGCCAGCAGCGACGGGACTAGCGGGGGACTCCAGTTCTTC
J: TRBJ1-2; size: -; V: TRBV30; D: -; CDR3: CAWSVGGNGYTF; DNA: TGTGCCTGGAGTGTAGGCGGGAATGGCTACACCTTC
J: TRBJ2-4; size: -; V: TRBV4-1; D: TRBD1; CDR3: CASSQGTGSSAAKNIQYF; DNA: TGCGCCAGCAGCCAAGGGACAGGTTCATCGGCAGCCAAAAACATTCAGTACTTC